This TCR beta chain was retrieved from a study of CD4 T cells in relation to SARS-CoV-2 and coronaviruses. Study context: TCR beta CDR3s were sequenced after 10-day antigen culture of PBMCs.

This clone has just one count. Its antigen is undetermined. Assay: immunoSEQ multiplex PCR; the TCRdb copy retains only in-frame clones and omits some. This table has about 22,000 clones, approximately 82% appearing once. Per germline, CDR1 MGHRA and CDR2 YSYEKL. Trimming pared 2 bases from V and 3 bases from J, leaving 8 bases between. CDR3 length equals 13 residues. The unexposed donors gave CD4+ T cells in about 2011-2018, prior to COVID-19. After more than eight days of culture, CD4+ T cells were isolated. This TCR was sampled from a human donor in good health. The sequencing input was CD4+ T cells from PBMCs, cultured in vitro. The J gene is TRBJ2-7, the V gene TRBV4-1, with D unresolved. CDR3 nucleotides: TGCGCCAGCAGCCAAAGAGCAGACTACGAGCAGTACTTC. Translating it yields CASSQRADYEQYF.